This TCR beta chain was captured by sequencing in a study of T cell repertoires in cytomegalovirus infection. For the study at large: Selected CMV epitopes included recently identified HLA-C-restricted ones as well as well-studied HLA-B-restricted ones. Through public TCR beta signatures, both CMV infection and matching HLA type were indicated. Whole-study findings and limits: The ex vivo response was dominated by HLA-C-restricted CMV-specific TCR beta clonotypes. Cumulative public TCR beta family frequency identified carriers of CMV plus the relevant HLA.

This CDR3 has 15 amino acids. CDR1 SGHVS and CDR2 FNYEAQ come from the germline V gene. On this clonotype itself: Its antigen is undetermined. The junction and the germline gene differ at one end; a read error may be behind it.

TCRdb reanalysed the reads using MiXCR and keeps one entry per CDR3 protein. This table holds about 700,000 distinct CDR3 sequences, about 30% found once. This clonotype originated in a human donor in good health (CMV status not recorded). Some clones in this sample may be carry-over from other donors' samples. The chain combines TRBV7-6 with TRBJ2-3; 7 bases match TRBD1. Here the sequenced sample was cultured PBMCs, taken from culture after CMV antigen stimulation. The DNA for the CDR3 is TGTGTCAGCAGCCGCCGACAGGGCCGCACAGATACGCAGTATTTT. It codes for CVSSRRQGRTDTQYF.